This is a list of T cell receptor beta chains from one sample in a study of PD-1 blockade in classical Hodgkin lymphoma. The repertoire was sequenced with immunoSEQ multiplex PCR; TCRdb's copy has only in-frame clones and lacks some. The sample has fewer than 100,000 clones, under 95% seen once; the top ten hold around 2%. The starting material was peripheral blood mononuclear cells (PBMCs), obtained before the fourth cycle of nivolumab. The receptors were sampled from a human donor with classical Hodgkin lymphoma. Each CDR3 is given with its conserved first and last residue. Fields, in order: D gene, V gene, J gene, clone size, CDR3 protein, CDR3 DNA. A D gene is named only where the DNA matches it firmly. Where a row states a size, it is once, few, many or the class of an expanded clone; other rows omit it.

-	TRBV9	TRBJ1-2	-	CASSLAQGPYGYTF	TGTGCCAGCAGCCTCGCTCAGGGTCCCTATGGCTACACCTTC
-	TRBV20-1	TRBJ2-1	-	CSAHNNEQFF	TGCAGTGCTCATAACAATGAGCAGTTCTTC
-	TRBV19	TRBJ2-1	-	CASSIRGTLTYNEQFF	TGTGCCAGTAGTATCCGGGGGACTTTGACCTACAATGAGCAGTTCTTC
TRBD2	TRBV11-2	TRBJ2-3	-	CASIPSSGWGTDTQYF	TGTGCCAGCATCCCGTCTAGCGGGTGGGGCACAGATACGCAGTATTTT
-	TRBV5-1	TRBJ1-2	once	CASSTGQLAYGYTF	TGCGCCAGCAGCACCGGACAGCTTGCCTATGGCTACACCTTC
-	TRBV6-5	TRBJ1-3	-	CASVRGSGNTIYF	TGTGCCTCCGTACGGGGTTCTGGAAACACCATATATTTT
TRBD2	TRBV5-3	TRBJ2-3	-	CARSPNRLATDTQYF	TGTGCCAGAAGCCCCAACCGACTAGCGACAGATACGCAGTATTTT
-	TRBV2	TRBJ2-5	-	CASSNTRETQYF	TGTGCCAGCAGTAATACACGGGAGACCCAGTACTTC
TRBD2	TRBV5-1	TRBJ2-1	-	CASSLSASGNKGNEQFF	TGCGCCAGCAGCCTGTCCGCGAGCGGGAACAAAGGGAATGAGCAGTTCTTC
-	TRBV6-5	TRBJ1-1	-	CASRRSLTEAFF	TGTGCCAGCAGGCGAAGTTTGACTGAAGCTTTCTTT
-	TRBV10-3	TRBJ2-3	-	CAISEAITSTDTQYF	TGTGCCATCAGTGAGGCGATCACGAGCACAGATACGCAGTATTTT
TRBD2	TRBV28	TRBJ2-7	-	CASSSPGLAYEQYF	TGTGCCAGCAGTTCCCCGGGACTAGCCTACGAGCAGTACTTC
TRBD2	TRBV6-1	TRBJ2-1	-	CASTPEGTRSHEQFF	TGTGCCAGCACCCCGGAGGGGACTAGGAGCCATGAGCAGTTCTTC
TRBD2	TRBV5-1	TRBJ2-1	-	CASSFGGGNEQFF	TGCGCCAGCAGCTTCGGGGGAGGGAATGAGCAGTTCTTC
-	TRBV28	TRBJ1-2	-	CASSFYYYGYTF	TGTGCCAGCAGTTTTTACTACTATGGCTACACCTTC
TRBD2	TRBV10-2	TRBJ2-7	-	CASSELAGVYEQYF	TGCGCCAGCAGTGAACTAGCGGGAGTGTACGAGCAGTACTTC
TRBD1	TRBV19	TRBJ2-7	once	CASSIGGTGVSTRYF	TGTGCCAGTAGTATAGGGGGGACAGGGGTTTCTACGCGGTACTTC
-	TRBV19	TRBJ1-1	-	CASSIDLEAFF	TGTGCCAGTAGTATAGATCTAGAGGCTTTCTTT
TRBD1	TRBV6-1	TRBJ1-2	-	CASSEVVLQGLRGYTF	TGTGCCAGCAGTGAAGTGGTCCTACAGGGGTTACGGGGCTACACCTTC
-	TRBV6-4	TRBJ2-2	-	CASSDSGGGELFF	TGTGCCAGCAGTGACTCGGGAGGCGGGGAGCTGTTTTTT
-	TRBV5-6	TRBJ2-7	-	CASGREDRPRPYEQYF	TGTGCCAGCGGGCGGGAAGATCGACCTAGGCCCTACGAGCAGTACTTC
TRBD1	TRBV25-1	TRBJ2-3	-	CASRGIGGDLTDTQYF	TGTGCCAGCAGAGGCATAGGGGGCGATCTCACAGATACGCAGTATTTT
-	TRBV5-1	TRBJ2-2	-	CASSFRPSPLTELFF	TGCGCCAGCAGCTTTAGGCCTAGCCCTTTGACGGAGCTGTTTTTT
-	TRBV6-1	TRBJ2-2	-	CASNFGTDTGELFF	TGTGCCAGCAACTTCGGGACGGACACCGGGGAGCTGTTTTTT
TRBD2	TRBV7-8	TRBJ2-2	-	CASSLAVAGGPGELFF	TGTGCCAGCAGCTTAGCAGTAGCGGGAGGGCCCGGGGAGCTGTTTTTT
TRBD1	TRBV27	TRBJ2-1	-	CASHGTGGANEQFF	TGTGCCAGCCATGGGACAGGCGGGGCCAATGAGCAGTTCTTC
TRBD2	TRBV25-1	TRBJ2-6	-	CATTSAGANVLTF	TGTGCCACCACTAGCGCGGGGGCCAACGTCCTGACTTTC
-	TRBV9	TRBJ2-3	-	CASTSSRGPQYF	TGTGCCAGCACCAGCTCTCGCGGGCCGCAGTATTTT
TRBD2	TRBV18	TRBJ2-1	-	CASSPPIAGVGEQFF	TGTGCCAGCTCACCACCTATAGCGGGAGTCGGGGAGCAGTTCTTC
-	TRBV19	TRBJ1-1	-	CASSSGGAGNTEAFF	TGTGCCAGTAGTTCCGGGGGAGCGGGGAACACTGAAGCTTTCTTT
-	TRBV19	TRBJ2-3	once	CASSRVAGPISDTQYF	TGTGCCAGTAGTAGGGTCGCGGGACCGATCTCAGATACGCAGTATTTT
TRBD2	TRBV7-2	TRBJ2-7	once	CASSRIPTSGPSYEQYF	TGTGCCAGCAGCCGGATTCCAACTAGCGGGCCGTCCTACGAGCAGTACTTC
-	TRBV6-1	TRBJ2-5	-	CASSEQIVQTQYF	TGTGCCAGCAGCGAGCAGATCGTGCAGACCCAGTACTTC
TRBD1	TRBV25-1	TRBJ2-7	-	CASSESGTVVSYEQYF	TGTGCCAGCAGTGAATCCGGGACAGTGGTTTCCTACGAGCAGTACTTC
-	TRBV7-9	TRBJ1-5	-	CASSLGGVRDQPQHF	TGTGCCAGCAGCTTAGGTGGTGTCAGGGACCAGCCCCAGCATTTT
TRBD1	TRBV6-1	TRBJ2-4	-	CASSEAGTANIQYF	TGTGCCAGCAGTGAAGCCGGGACAGCGAACATTCAGTACTTC
-	TRBV6-1	TRBJ2-7	-	CASSHLVRGYEQYF	TGTGCCAGCAGCCACCTAGTTCGCGGGTACGAGCAGTACTTC
-	TRBV27	TRBJ2-7	-	CASSRVLGALSYEQYF	TGTGCCAGCAGCCGAGTTCTAGGGGCACTATCCTACGAGCAGTACTTC
-	TRBV7-2	TRBJ1-2	-	CASIGGGPNYGYTF	TGTGCCAGCATAGGTGGGGGGCCTAACTATGGCTACACCTTC
-	TRBV12-5	TRBJ1-1	-	CASGLGGTNTEAFF	TGTGCTAGTGGTTTGGGGGGCACGAACACTGAAGCTTTCTTT
-	TRBV28	TRBJ1-4	-	CASSLFPGPQKLFF	TGTGCCAGCAGTTTATTTCCGGGTCCTCAAAAACTGTTTTTT
TRBD1	TRBV19	TRBJ2-4	-	CASRDRENIQYF	TGTGCCAGTAGGGACAGGGAAAACATTCAGTACTTC
-	TRBV6-5	TRBJ2-7	-	CASSYDGQGAYF	TGTGCCAGCAGTTATGACGGACAAGGAGCCTACTTC
TRBD2	TRBV2	TRBJ2-2	-	CASSGTSGSLATGELFF	TGTGCCAGCTCAGGGACTAGCGGGAGTCTGGCCACCGGGGAGCTGTTTTTT
-	TRBV27	TRBJ2-5	-	CASSLSFSRETQYF	TGTGCCAGCTCGCTTAGCTTTTCACGGGAGACCCAGTACTTC
-	TRBV6-5	TRBJ2-3	-	CASSPVETDTQYF	TGTGCCAGCAGCCCCGTGGAAACAGATACGCAGTATTTT
-	TRBV6-1	TRBJ1-5	-	CASSEVDQSNQPQHF	TGTGCCAGCAGTGAAGTCGATCAGTCTAATCAGCCCCAGCATTTT
TRBD2	TRBV2	TRBJ2-5	-	CASSDAGTSIETQYF	TGTGCCAGCAGTGACGCCGGGACTAGCATCGAGACCCAGTACTTC
-	TRBV30	TRBJ2-4	-	CAWSPLSFYEAKNIQYF	TGTGCCTGGAGCCCCTTGTCGTTCTACGAGGCCAAAAACATTCAGTACTTC
-	TRBV28	TRBJ1-5	-	CASSFRGSPPHQHF	TGTGCCAGCAGTTTTCGAGGGTCTCCACCGCACCAGCATTTT
-	TRBV19	TRBJ1-2	-	CASTPRLGGRDNYGYTF	TGTGCCAGTACCCCGAGGCTGGGGGGACGAGATAACTATGGCTACACCTTC
-	TRBV11-3	TRBJ2-1	-	CASSPEGAGAYNEQFF	TGTGCCAGCAGCCCAGAAGGGGCAGGGGCCTACAATGAGCAGTTCTTC
-	TRBV29-1	TRBJ2-1	-	CSVAEVFYNEQFF	TGCAGCGTTGCTGAGGTTTTCTACAATGAGCAGTTCTTC
-	TRBV6-1	TRBJ1-2	-	CASSLSDRRGYTF	TGTGCCAGCAGCCTCTCCGACCGTCGGGGCTACACCTTC
-	TRBV4-1	TRBJ2-7	-	CASSQAQGDEQYF	TGCGCCAGCAGCCAAGCCCAGGGAGACGAGCAGTACTTC
-	TRBV4-2	TRBJ2-5	-	CASSQHVYQETQYF	TGTGCCAGCAGCCAACACGTGTACCAAGAGACCCAGTACTTC
-	TRBV29-1	TRBJ1-2	-	CSTGVAGGYGYTF	TGCAGCACGGGAGTGGCGGGTGGATATGGCTACACCTTC
TRBD1	TRBV9	TRBJ2-5	-	CASSGDRGVKETQYF	TGTGCCAGCAGCGGGGACAGGGGAGTAAAAGAGACCCAGTACTTC
-	TRBV19	TRBJ1-4	-	CASAGVATNEKLFF	TGTGCCAGCGCAGGGGTTGCAACTAATGAAAAACTGTTTTTT
-	TRBV19	TRBJ2-1	-	CASSIDWRYEQFF	TGTGCCAGTAGTATTGATTGGCGTTATGAGCAGTTCTTC